Listed below are T cell receptor beta chains from one sample, sequenced in a study of CD8 T cells in ankylosing spondylitis. MiXCR, run by TCRdb on the 5' RACE reads, gives a single entry per CDR3 protein. The sample records 250,000 to 300,000 distinct CDR3 sequences, 20% being singletons. Sequences were obtained from blood, either unsorted or a sorted T cell fraction (not recorded which). The receptor set was obtained from a male donor with ankylosing spondylitis or in good health (not recorded which). CDR3s include the opening cysteine and the closing phenylalanine or tryptophan. The order of the fields is D gene, J gene, V gene, clone size, CDR3 protein, CDR3 DNA. A D gene is named only where the DNA matches it firmly. Some rows mark clone size as missing; the rest say once, few, many or name a class of expanded clone.

d_gene: NA; j_gene: TRBJ2-3; v_gene: TRBV5-1; abundance: few; CDR3aa: CASSFEGRTDTQYF; CDR3nt: TGCGCCAGCAGCTTCGAAGGGAGGACAGATACGCAGTATTTT
d_gene: NA; j_gene: TRBJ2-1; v_gene: TRBV6-5; abundance: few; CDR3aa: CASSSRDNSYNEQFF; CDR3nt: TGTGCCAGCAGTTCCAGGGACAACTCCTACAATGAGCAGTTCTTC
d_gene: NA; j_gene: TRBJ1-1; v_gene: TRBV2; abundance: NA; CDR3aa: CASSPQREAFF; CDR3nt: TGTGCCAGCAGTCCCCAGAGAGAAGCTTTCTTT
d_gene: TRBD1; j_gene: TRBJ2-5; v_gene: TRBV7-3; abundance: few; CDR3aa: CASSLKGQGAALETQYF; CDR3nt: TGTGCCAGCAGCTTAAAGGGACAGGGGGCGGCTCTAGAGACCCAGTACTTC
d_gene: NA; j_gene: TRBJ2-2; v_gene: TRBV24-1; abundance: NA; CDR3aa: CATGDFMERTVELFF; CDR3nt: TGTGCCACCGGGGACTTTATGGAGAGGACCGTGGAGCTGTTTTTT
d_gene: TRBD1; j_gene: TRBJ1-2; v_gene: TRBV7-2; abundance: few; CDR3aa: CASSLGFDRGYGYTF; CDR3nt: TGTGCCAGCAGCTTAGGATTCGACAGGGGTTATGGCTACACCTTC
d_gene: TRBD1; j_gene: TRBJ1-1; v_gene: TRBV4-1; abundance: NA; CDR3aa: CASSKTGGDLDTEAFF; CDR3nt: TGCGCCAGCAGCAAGACAGGGGGCGACTTGGACACTGAAGCTTTCTTT
d_gene: NA; j_gene: TRBJ1-2; v_gene: TRBV6-6; abundance: many; CDR3aa: CASSYSGDYGYTF; CDR3nt: TGTGCCAGCAGTTACTCGGGGGATTATGGCTACACCTTC
d_gene: TRBD1; j_gene: TRBJ1-3; v_gene: TRBV20-1; abundance: NA; CDR3aa: CSALPGTGASGNTIYF; CDR3nt: TGCAGTGCCCTGCCCGGGACAGGTGCCTCTGGAAACACCATATATTTT
d_gene: TRBD2; j_gene: TRBJ2-1; v_gene: TRBV5-1; abundance: NA; CDR3aa: CASSLSGTISYNEQFF; CDR3nt: TGCGCCAGCAGCTTGTCCGGGACTATCAGCTACAATGAGCAGTTCTTC
d_gene: TRBD2; j_gene: TRBJ2-3; v_gene: TRBV15; abundance: NA; CDR3aa: CATSRVSGGGDTQYF; CDR3nt: TGTGCCACCAGCAGGGTTAGCGGGGGTGGAGATACGCAGTATTTT
d_gene: NA; j_gene: TRBJ2-3; v_gene: TRBV5-1; abundance: NA; CDR3aa: CASSVGGDFTDTQYF; CDR3nt: TGCGCCAGCAGCGTCGGAGGGGACTTCACAGATACGCAGTATTTT
d_gene: NA; j_gene: TRBJ1-5; v_gene: TRBV7-9; abundance: NA; CDR3aa: CASSLVPRGSQPQHF; CDR3nt: TGTGCCAGCAGCTTAGTCCCCAGGGGTTCCCAGCCCCAGCATTTT
d_gene: TRBD2; j_gene: TRBJ2-4; v_gene: TRBV5-1; abundance: many; CDR3aa: CASSPPLAGSSNIQYF; CDR3nt: TGCGCCAGCAGCCCACCTTTAGCGGGGTCCTCAAACATTCAGTACTTC
d_gene: TRBD1; j_gene: TRBJ2-1; v_gene: TRBV24-1; abundance: few; CDR3aa: CATSDPQGAKYNEQFF; CDR3nt: TGTGCCACCAGTGATCCCCAGGGGGCGAAGTACAATGAGCAGTTCTTC
d_gene: TRBD2; j_gene: TRBJ2-5; v_gene: TRBV20-1; abundance: few; CDR3aa: CSAQAASGETQYF; CDR3nt: TGCAGTGCCCAGGCGGCTAGCGGGGAGACCCAGTACTTC
d_gene: TRBD1; j_gene: TRBJ2-5; v_gene: TRBV7-9; abundance: few; CDR3aa: CASSLGRTGETQYF; CDR3nt: TGTGCCAGCAGCTTAGGCAGGACAGGAGAGACCCAGTACTTC
d_gene: TRBD1; j_gene: TRBJ2-2; v_gene: TRBV7-8; abundance: few; CDR3aa: CASSRGQGVNTGELFF; CDR3nt: TGTGCCAGCAGCCGTGGACAGGGGGTGAACACCGGGGAGCTGTTTTTT
d_gene: NA; j_gene: TRBJ1-1; v_gene: TRBV3-1; abundance: NA; CDR3aa: CASSQAVALTEAFF; CDR3nt: TGTGCCAGCAGCCAAGCAGTGGCGCTCACTGAAGCTTTCTTT
d_gene: TRBD2; j_gene: TRBJ2-3; v_gene: TRBV3-1; abundance: few; CDR3aa: CASSQVSAGGRYGTDTQYF; CDR3nt: TGTGCCAGCAGCCAAGTCTCAGCGGGGGGGAGATACGGCACAGATACGCAGTATTTT
d_gene: TRBD2; j_gene: TRBJ2-5; v_gene: TRBV5-1; abundance: many; CDR3aa: CASSFGTRSEETQYF; CDR3nt: TGCGCCAGCAGCTTTGGGACTAGATCCGAAGAGACCCAGTACTTC
d_gene: NA; j_gene: TRBJ1-3; v_gene: TRBV11-2; abundance: NA; CDR3aa: CASRNNLRTQRSGNTIYF; CDR3nt: TGTGCCAGCAGAAACAACCTTCGGACCCAGAGGTCTGGAAACACCATATATTTT